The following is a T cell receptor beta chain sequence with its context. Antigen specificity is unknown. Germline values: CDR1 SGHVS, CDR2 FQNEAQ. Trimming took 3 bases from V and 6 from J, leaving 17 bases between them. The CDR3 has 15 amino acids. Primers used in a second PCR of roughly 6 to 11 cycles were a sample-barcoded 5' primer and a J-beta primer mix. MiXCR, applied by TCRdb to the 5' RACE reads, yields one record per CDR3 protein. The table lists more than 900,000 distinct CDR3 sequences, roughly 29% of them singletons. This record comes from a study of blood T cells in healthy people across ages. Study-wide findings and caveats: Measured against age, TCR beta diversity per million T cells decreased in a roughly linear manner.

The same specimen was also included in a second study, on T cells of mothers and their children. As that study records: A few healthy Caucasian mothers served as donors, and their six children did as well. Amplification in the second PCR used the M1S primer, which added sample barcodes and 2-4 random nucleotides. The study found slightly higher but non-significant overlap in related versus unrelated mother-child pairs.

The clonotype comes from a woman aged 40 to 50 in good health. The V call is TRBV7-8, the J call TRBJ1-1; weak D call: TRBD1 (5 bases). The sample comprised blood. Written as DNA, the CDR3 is TGTGCCAGCAGCTTGGCCGGGGGACGGGTGGCTGAAGCTTTCTTT. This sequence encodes CASSLAGGRVAEAFF.